Each of the 30 T cell receptor beta chains below was sequenced from the same sample in a study of cytomegalovirus exposure and HLA in healthy donors. PCR amplification relied on 60 Vbeta primers (plus 13 Jbeta primers). Profiling relied on immunoSEQ multiplex PCR, and the TCRdb table lists in-frame clones only, not all of them. The data show around 110,000 clones, with more than 60% seen just once and about 6% held by the top ten. Sequences were obtained from PBMCs. The receptors come from a woman between 50 and 59 years old in good health and CMV-seropositive.

This clone showed up just once. The chain has TRBV6-5 and TRBJ2-5; 12 bases agree with TRBD2. J lost 4 bases, V lost 6 bases, and 6 bases had no gene match. The CDR3 is made up of 15 amino acids. Per germline, CDR1 MNHEY and CDR2 SVGAGI. DNA of the CDR3: TGTGCCAGCAGCTCTAGCGGGGGGGGACGAGAGACCCAGTACTTC. Translation gives CASSSSGGGRETQYF.

The chain links TRBV4-3 to TRBJ1-4, with TRBD1 matching 7 bases. Unmatched junction bases numbered 12, after V lost 4 bases and J lost 7 bases. CDR1 is LGHNA and CDR2 is YSLEER in the germline V gene. The CDR3 has 16 amino acids. This chain's CDR3 is CASSRFAGDSAEKLFF. CDR3 in DNA: TGCGCCAGCAGCCGGTTTGCAGGGGACAGTGCTGAAAAACTGTTTTTT.

The CDR3 region is CASSPSPGLAVYEQYF. The CDR3 nucleotides are TGCGCCAGCAGCCCGTCACCGGGACTAGCGGTATACGAGCAGTACTTC. The rearrangement uses TRBV5-1 and TRBJ2-5, with TRBD2 matching 11 bases. Matching the DNA end better, TRBJ2-7 makes the J call doubtful. The germline V gene encodes CDR1 SGHRS and CDR2 YFSETQ. This CDR3 is 16 amino acids long.

The chain combines TRBV9 with TRBJ2-7, with D possibly being TRBD1 (5 bases). Per the germline V gene, CDR1 is SGDLS and CDR2 is YYNGEE. Trimming left V 4 bases short and J 0 bases short, with 11 bases between. The CDR3 has 14 residues. CDR3 region: CASSSQGPSYEQYF. CDR3 DNA sequence: TGTGCCAGCAGCTCGCAGGGTCCCTCCTACGAGCAGTACTTC. Based on the CDR3 plus reference TRBV9 and TRBJ2-7, the full variable domain is DSGVTQTPKHLITATGQRVTLRCSPRSGDLSVYWYQQSLDQGLQFLIQYYNGEERAKGNILERFSAQQFPDLHSELNLSSLELGDSALYFCASSSQGPSYEQYFGPGTRLTVT.

The chain combines TRBV9 with TRBJ1-4; TRBD1 matches at 8 bases. Germline loops: CDR1 SGDLS, CDR2 YYNGEE. V lost 0 bases, J lost 3 bases, and 7 bases stayed unmatched. The CDR3 contains 17 residues. CDR3 coding DNA: TGTGCCAGCAGCGTAGGGGACAGGACGCCGTCTAATGAAAAACTGTTTTTT. This gives the protein CASSVGDRTPSNEKLFF.

A single count supports this clone. This chain uses TRBV10-3 with TRBJ2-7; maybe TRBD1 (6 bases). The CDR3 spans 14 residues. Per the germline V gene, CDR1 is ENHRY and CDR2 is SYGVKD. The V and J ends lost 6 bases and 7 bases respectively, with 19 bases between them. CDR3 loop: CAISDRHPVGEQYF. The CDR3 nucleotides are TGTGCCATCAGCGACAGGCACCCTGTCGGGGAGCAGTACTTC.

This clone was observed a handful of times. The chain has TRBV28 and TRBJ1-5; 10 nucleotides align to TRBD1. The CDR3 sequence is 15 residues long. Trimming took 6 bases from V and 6 from J; bases not matched to a gene: 8. CDR1 and CDR2 from the germline V gene are MDHEN and SYDVKM. The CDR3, as DNA: TGTGCCAGCAGACGGCCCGGGACAGGGGCTCAGCCCCAGCATTTT. Residues: CASRRPGTGAQPQHF.

The chain combines TRBV7-2 with TRBJ2-7, with TRBD2 matching over 8 bases. In germline, CDR1 is SGHTA, CDR2 FQGNSA. CDR3 size: 16 residues. J gave up 3 bases and V 5 bases, and 12 bases lay outside the gene matches. The CDR3 loop reads CASSLAGGSGVYEQYF. In DNA, the CDR3 is TGTGCCAGCAGCCTGGCCGGTGGTAGCGGGGTCTACGAGCAGTACTTC.

This sequence joins TRBV7-9 and TRBJ2-5; TRBD1 might be the D (6 bases). Trimming cost V 6 bases and J 2 bases, with 28 bases left between them. The germline V gene has CDR1 SEHNR and CDR2 FQNEAQ (reference sequence). The CDR3 is made up of 19 amino acids. The CDR3 sequence is CASRERQAAEWGGQETQYF. CDR3 bases: TGTGCCAGCAGAGAAAGACAGGCGGCGGAATGGGGTGGACAAGAGACCCAGTACTTC.

This chain uses TRBV19 with TRBJ2-2; 14 nucleotides align to TRBD2. The V gene's germline CDR1 is LNHDA and CDR2 SQIVND (reference sequence). The CDR3 loop spans 17 amino acids. Trimming cost V 11 bases and J 9 bases; bases outside gene matches: 17. The CDR3 loop is CACAPAGLAGEKRELFF. The CDR3, as DNA: TGTGCCTGCGCCCCCGCGGGACTAGCGGGGGAAAAGAGGGAGCTGTTTTTT.

This clone was picked up one time. The germline gene is not matched at one end of the junction; a read error may be the cause. DNA of the CDR3: TGTTCCAGCAGCTTAAGCATTGCAGGCCAGGTGGAGACCCAGTACTTC. It specifies CSSSLSIAGQVETQYF. V usage is TRBV7-9 and J usage is TRBJ2-5; D unclear. Germline V gives CDR1 SEHNR, CDR2 FQNEAQ (reference sequence). This CDR3 is built from 16 residues.

The rearrangement joins TRBV9 to TRBJ1-2; the match to TRBD1 covers 7 bases. After removal of 4 bases from V and 5 bases from J, the junction contained 8 bases not matched to a gene. In germline, CDR1 is SGDLS, CDR2 YYNGEE. The length of the CDR3 is 14 residues. The DNA of the CDR3 is TGTGCCAGCAGCATCGAGGACAGGATGTATGGCTACACCTTC. Translating it yields CASSIEDRMYGYTF. The full variable domain, in which reference TRBV9 and TRBJ1-2 provide the parts outside the CDR3, is DSGVTQTPKHLITATGQRVTLRCSPRSGDLSVYWYQQSLDQGLQFLIQYYNGEERAKGNILERFSAQQFPDLHSELNLSSLELGDSALYFCASSIEDRMYGYTFGSGTRLTVV.

This chain uses TRBV7-2 with TRBJ2-4; D might be TRBD2 (6 bases). CDR1 is SGHTA, CDR2 FQGNSA, per germline. The V and J ends lost 5 bases and 0 bases respectively, with 11 bases between them. This CDR3 spans 15 amino acids. CDR3 sequence (DNA): TGTGCCAGCAGCCCGGGAGCCCAAGCCAAAAACATTCAGTACTTC. It encodes CASSPGAQAKNIQYF.

V gene TRBV7-9 combines with J gene TRBJ1-1; D is perhaps TRBD1 (6 bases). The germline CDR1 and CDR2 sequences are SEHNR and FQNEAQ (reference sequence). With 8 bases removed from V and 1 base from J, the gap between germline ends came to 14 bases. This CDR3 comprises 14 residues. In DNA form, the CDR3 reads TGTGCCAGCGCTGGGGGACATCCGAACACTGAAGCTTTCTTT. Its protein product is CASAGGHPNTEAFF. Based on the CDR3 plus reference TRBV7-9 and TRBJ1-1, the full variable domain is DTGVSQNPRHKITKRGQNVTFRCDPISEHNRLYWYRQTLGQGPEFLTYFQNEAQLEKSRLLSDRFSAERPKGSFSTLEIQRTEQGDSAMYLCASAGGHPNTEAFFGQGTRLTVV.

In its sample, this clone was seen once. The chain uses TRBV6-5 and TRBJ1-2; D not certain. Germline CDR1 MNHEY, CDR2 SVGAGI. Trimming shortened V by 2 bases and J by 0 bases, and 10 bases separated the two germline ends. The CDR3 is 15 amino acids. The CDR3 loop is CASSYKSRTNYGYTF. CDR3 in DNA: TGTGCCAGCAGTTACAAGAGCCGTACTAACTATGGCTACACCTTC.

The gene calls are TRBV18 and TRBJ2-1; D perhaps matches TRBD2 (6 bases). Between the trimmed V and J ends, which lost 4 bases and 2 bases, there was a span of 9 bases. From germline, CDR1 is KGHSH and CDR2 LQKENI. The CDR3 sequence is 14 residues long. CDR3 in DNA: TGTGCCAGCTCACGAGGAGGGACCTACAATGAGCAGTTCTTC. It codes for CASSRGGTYNEQFF. The variable domain in full, completed from reference TRBV18 and TRBJ2-1, reads NAGVMQNPRHLVRRRGQEARLRCSPMKGHSHVYWYRQLPEEGLKFMVYLQKENIIDESGMPKERFSAEFPKEGPSILRIQQVVRGDSAAYFCASSRGGTYNEQFFGPGTRLTVL.

The gene calls are TRBV19 and TRBJ2-3; the match to TRBD2 covers 7 bases. In germline, CDR1 is LNHDA, CDR2 SQIVND (reference sequence). V shed 1 base, J shed 1 base, and the junction held 2 bases outside the gene matches. The CDR3 sequence is 15 residues long. CDR3 nucleotides: TGTGCCAGTAGTATAGTGGCGGGGGGCACAGATACGCAGTATTTT. This sequence encodes CASSIVAGGTDTQYF.

CDR3 protein: CASSLRVGDSQETQYF. The CDR3 bases are TGTGCCAGCAGCTTAAGGGTCGGGGACAGTCAAGAGACCCAGTACTTC. The chain recombines TRBV7-7 with TRBJ2-5, with TRBD1 identical over 7 bases. CDR1 SSHAT and CDR2 FNYEAQ come from the germline V gene (reference sequence). The CDR3 spans 16 residues. V shed 2 bases, J shed 2 bases, and the junction held 8 bases outside the gene matches. The full variable domain, in which reference TRBV7-7 and TRBJ2-5 provide the parts outside the CDR3, is GAGVSQSPRYKVTKRGQDVTLRCDPISSHATLYWYQQALGQGPEFLTYFNYEAQPDKSGLPSDRFSAERPEGSISTLTIQRTEQRDSAMYRCASSLRVGDSQETQYFGPGTRLLVL.

The rearrangement joins TRBV6-1 to TRBJ1-3; D ambiguous. The CDR3 extends over 11 amino acids. Per germline, CDR1 MNHNS and CDR2 SASEGT. V lost 9 bases and J lost 3, with 6 bases in between. CDR3 nucleotide sequence: TGTGCCAGTCTTCTTGGAAACACCATATATTTT. Protein sequence: CASLLGNTIYF.

This chain links TRBV6-1 with TRBJ1-2, with 7 positions matching TRBD1. Germline V gene data show CDR1 as MNHNS and CDR2 as SASEGT. The CDR3 is 14 residues long. V shed 4 bases, J shed 7 bases, and the junction held 9 bases outside the gene matches. CDR3 coding DNA: TGTGCCAGCAGTGCCGACAGGGTGGGGCGTGGCTACACCTTC. Its translation: CASSADRVGRGYTF.

As regards this clone: Germline is not matched at one junction end, which may reflect a read error. This sequence joins TRBV6-5 and TRBJ1-2; 7 positions match TRBD1. CDR3 length: 14 residues. From germline, CDR1 is MNHEY and CDR2 SVGAGI. The CDR3 is CASSPRLDRAGCTF. The DNA for the CDR3 is TGTGCCAGCAGCCCCCGACTTGACAGGGCTGGCTGCACCTTC.

V gene TRBV4-1 combines with J gene TRBJ1-3, with 7 bases aligning to TRBD1. Germline-derived CDR1 and CDR2 are MGHRA and YSYEKL. Trimming cost V 0 bases and J 4 bases; bases outside gene matches: 6. The CDR3 runs 16 residues. CDR3 in DNA: TGCGCCAGCAGCCAAGAGACAGGGACACGGGGAAACACCATATATTTT. Amino acids: CASSQETGTRGNTIYF.

V is TRBV7-9 and J is TRBJ1-1, with 8 bases matching TRBD1. This CDR3 region has 15 residues. J gave up 0 bases and V 3 bases, and 3 bases lay outside the gene matches. The germline gives CDR1 SEHNR, CDR2 FQNEAQ (reference sequence). CDR3 sequence: CASSLRQGLNTEAFF. For the CDR3, the DNA is TGTGCCAGCAGCTTGAGACAGGGGTTGAACACTGAAGCTTTCTTT. The full variable domain, its missing parts supplied by reference TRBV7-9 and TRBJ1-1, is DTGVSQNPRHKITKRGQNVTFRCDPISEHNRLYWYRQTLGQGPEFLTYFQNEAQLEKSRLLSDRFSAERPKGSFSTLEIQRTEQGDSAMYLCASSLRQGLNTEAFFGQGTRLTVV.

V is TRBV5-6 and J is TRBJ1-4; D gene ambiguous. The germline V gene has CDR1 SGHDT and CDR2 YYEEEE. The CDR3 runs to 15 residues. V was trimmed by 0 bases and J by 1 base, leaving 7 bases between them. The CDR3 loop reads CASSLVRGTNEKLFF. CDR3 nucleotide sequence: TGTGCCAGCAGCTTGGTTCGGGGAACTAATGAAAAACTGTTTTTT. Full variable domain (remainder filled in from reference TRBV5-6 and TRBJ1-4): DAGVTQSPTHLIKTRGQQVTLRCSPKSGHDTVSWYQQALGQGPQFIFQYYEEEERQRGNFPDRFSGHQFPNYSSELNVNALLLGDSALYLCASSLVRGTNEKLFFGSGTQLSVL.

The chain is built from TRBV10-3 and TRBJ2-5; D might be TRBD2 (6 bases). The CDR3 sequence is 13 residues long. V was trimmed by 8 bases and J by 1 base, leaving 11 bases between them. Germline V gene data show CDR1 as ENHRY and CDR2 as SYGVKD. CDR3 region: CAIAKGLQETQYF. In DNA, the CDR3 is TGTGCCATCGCGAAGGGACTCCAAGAGACCCAGTACTTC.

This clone was detected a few times. The chain employs TRBV5-1 and TRBJ2-7, with no clear D. Trimming took 0 bases from V and 6 from J, leaving 4 bases between them. The CDR3 is 11 residues long. CDR1 and CDR2 (germline): SGHRS, YFSETQ. For the CDR3, the DNA is TGCGCCAGCAGCTTGGGAGGCGAGCAGTACTTC. It is translated as CASSLGGEQYF.

The gene calls are TRBV10-3 and TRBJ1-1; D is possibly TRBD1 (5 bases). Trimming took off 0 bases at V and 2 bases at J, with 10 bases between the two ends. The germline V gene encodes CDR1 ENHRY and CDR2 SYGVKD. The CDR3 runs to 15 residues. Here the CDR3 DNA reads TGTGCCATCAGTGAGTCGCGGGGGTCTAACACTGAAGCTTTCTTT. Protein product: CAISESRGSNTEAFF.

The V and J genes are TRBV28 and TRBJ1-2; a possible D gene is TRBD1 (6 bases). CDR1 MDHEN and CDR2 SYDVKM come from the germline V gene. This CDR3 is built from 15 residues. Trimming left V 5 bases short and J 4 bases short, with 17 bases between. The CDR3: CASSLAGGRSYGYTF. The DNA for the CDR3 is TGTGCCAGCAGTCTCGCCGGGGGGCGCAGCTATGGCTACACCTTC.

The chain employs TRBV13 and TRBJ2-7, with 10 bases fitting TRBD1. The CDR3 is made up of 19 amino acids. V shed 7 bases and J 2 bases; nucleotides not matched to a gene: 20. In germline, CDR1 is PRHDT, CDR2 FYEKMQ (reference sequence). The CDR3 sequence is CASTDGDRGSSTEAYEQYF. The CDR3 nucleotides read TGTGCCAGCACAGACGGGGACAGGGGCTCATCAACGGAGGCCTACGAGCAGTACTTC.

The rearrangement links TRBV18 to TRBJ2-7; 7 bases align to TRBD1. The CDR3 consists of 15 residues. Germline V CDR1 and CDR2: KGHSH, LQKENI. Trimming at V came to 2 bases and at J to 4 bases, leaving 8 bases not matched to a gene. The CDR3 sequence: CASSPKDRSTYEQYF. The CDR3 DNA reads as TGTGCCAGCTCACCAAAGGACAGGTCGACTTACGAGCAGTACTTC.